A single sample is the source of the 23 T cell receptor beta chains below, sequenced in a study of blood T cell repertoires in COVID-19. TCRdb keeps only in-frame clones here, not all; method: immunoSEQ multiplex PCR. This table has over 200,000 clones, over 65% appearing once. Material: peripheral blood. The receptor set was obtained from a woman older than 75 with acute or convalescent COVID-19.

V is TRBV4-1 and J is TRBJ2-2; unclear D gene. This CDR3 comprises 15 residues. Trimming cost V 0 bases and J 0 bases, with 5 bases left between them. Germline V lookup: CDR1 MGHRA, CDR2 YSYEKL. Here the CDR3 reads CASSQEGANTGELFF. The CDR3 coding sequence is TGCGCCAGCAGCCAAGAAGGAGCGAACACCGGGGAGCTGTTTTTT.

This clone was seen only once. The chain uses TRBV7-9 and TRBJ2-5, with D unresolved. Germline CDR1 SEHNR, CDR2 FQNEAQ (reference sequence). V dropped 1 base and J dropped 2 bases, with 14 bases sitting between them. The CDR3 runs to 16 residues. CDR3 protein: CASSLGAAYSQETQYF. The CDR3 region has the DNA TGTGCCAGCAGCTTAGGGGCAGCATACTCACAAGAGACCCAGTACTTC.

The rearrangement joins TRBV11-2 to TRBJ2-7; 9 bases map to TRBD1. From germline, CDR1 is SGHAT and CDR2 FQNNGV. The CDR3 is made up of 14 amino acids. Trimming took 3 bases from V and 3 from J; bases not matched to a gene: 3. For the CDR3, the DNA is TGTGCCAGCAGCTTCCCGGGACAGGGCTACGAGCAGTACTTC. Its translation: CASSFPGQGYEQYF. Filled out from reference TRBV11-2 and TRBJ2-7, the complete variable domain reads EAGVAQSPRYKIIEKRQSVAFWCNPISGHATLYWYQQILGQGPKLLIQFQNNGVVDDSQLPKDRFSAERLKGVDSTLKIQPAKLEDSAVYLCASSFPGQGYEQYFGPGTRLTVT.

V is TRBV10-3 and J is TRBJ2-1, with TRBD2 matching over 13 bases. The germline gives CDR1 ENHRY, CDR2 SYGVKD. J was trimmed by 5 bases and V by 6 bases; bases with no gene match: 4. The CDR3 has 15 amino acids. CDR3 bases: TGTGCCATCAGCCAGACTAGCGGGGGGAACAATGAGCAGTTCTTC. It translates to CAISQTSGGNNEQFF.

This clone turned up a few times. The V call is TRBV3-1 (or the pseudogene TRBV3-2), the J call TRBJ1-1; TRBD1 is a possible D gene (5 bases). This CDR3 is 15 amino acids long. V lost 0 bases to trimming and J lost 7 bases, with 15 bases between them. Per germline, CDR1 LGHDT and CDR2 YNNKEL (reference sequence). The CDR3 loop is CASSQERVWGGEAFF. CDR3 bases: TGTGCCAGCAGCCAAGAAAGGGTATGGGGGGGTGAAGCTTTCTTT.

CDR3 nucleotide sequence: TGTGCCAGCAAAGGGGGAAACGGGGAGCTGTTTTTT. Its translation: CASKGGNGELFF. The chain joins TRBV25-1 to TRBJ2-2, with D tentatively TRBD1 (6 bases). V was trimmed by 7 bases and J by 7 bases, leaving 10 bases between them. Germline CDR1 MGHDK, CDR2 SYGVNS. CDR3 length: 12 amino acids.

CDR3 loop: CASSILGSGAGGNTIYF. The CDR3, as DNA: TGTGCCAGTAGTATCCTGGGTTCGGGAGCCGGTGGAAACACCATATATTTT. The chain has TRBV19 and TRBJ1-3; D call uncertain. This CDR3 has 17 residues. The V gene lost 3 bases and the J gene lost 3 bases, with 18 bases spanning the gap. Germline V lookup: CDR1 LNHDA, CDR2 SQIVND (reference sequence).

In its sample, this clone was seen once. The chain is built from TRBV3-1 (or the pseudogene TRBV3-2) and TRBJ2-3; D is perhaps TRBD2 (7 bases). The V gene lost 2 bases and the J gene lost 5 bases, with 11 bases spanning the gap. In germline, CDR1 is LGHDT, CDR2 YNNKEL (reference sequence). This CDR3 comprises 14 residues. CDR3 region: CASSQRGGEDTQYF. The CDR3 nucleotides read TGTGCCAGCAGCCAAAGGGGGGGCGAAGATACGCAGTATTTT.

V is TRBV27 and J is TRBJ1-1, with no clear D. From germline, CDR1 is MNHEY and CDR2 SMNVEV (reference sequence). The V end lost 0 bases, the J end lost 5 bases, and 19 bases lay between the germline ends. The CDR3 is made up of 17 amino acids. The CDR3 region is CASSLSLGYYRGTEAFF. The CDR3 DNA sequence: TGTGCCAGCAGTTTATCGTTGGGCTACTACAGAGGGACTGAAGCTTTCTTT.

This clone was seen a few times. This sequence joins TRBV7-2 and TRBJ1-4; 8 bases map to TRBD1. V trimming: 4 bases; J trimming: 2 bases; junction bases outside the gene matches: 6. Per the germline V gene, CDR1 is SGHTA and CDR2 is FQGNSA. CDR3 length: 16 residues. The CDR3 coding sequence is TGTGCCAGCAGCTACCGACAGGGGCCCACTAATGAAAAACTGTTTTTT. It translates to CASSYRQGPTNEKLFF.

This chain links TRBV19 with TRBJ2-2, with D possibly matching TRBD1 (5 bases). Germline V gene lookup returns CDR1 LNHDA and CDR2 SQIVND (reference sequence). This CDR3 spans 15 amino acids. The V end was cut by 3 bases, the J end by 1 base, with 9 bases between. CDR3 sequence: CASSIGQGNTGELFF. The CDR3 DNA follows: TGTGCCAGTAGTATCGGGCAGGGGAACACCGGGGAGCTGTTTTTT.

This chain uses TRBV2 with TRBJ1-1; D is unclear. The germline V gene has CDR1 SNHLY and CDR2 FYNNEI. The CDR3 covers 14 residues. With 0 bases removed from V and 4 bases from J, the gap between germline ends came to 9 bases. For the CDR3, the DNA is TGTGCCAGCAGTGAAGCCCCTCGGGGCACTGAAGCTTTCTTT. Translating it yields CASSEAPRGTEAFF.

The V gene is TRBV9, the J gene TRBJ2-1; TRBD2 matches at 7 bases. The CDR3 has 15 amino acids. Germline V CDR1 and CDR2: SGDLS, YYNGEE. Losses at the gene ends were 0 bases for V and 10 bases for J; bases not matched to a gene: 10. CDR3 sequence (DNA): TGTGCCAGCAGCGTAGCTGCGGGAGCCCCTCGGGAGCAGTTCTTC. The encoded protein is CASSVAAGAPREQFF.

This clone was recorded at least ten times. The rearrangement links TRBV18 to TRBJ1-1, with TRBD1 matching 9 bases. The CDR3 has 13 residues. Germline CDR1 is KGHSH and CDR2 is LQKENI. The V and J ends lost 6 bases and 1 base, in that order; junction bases with no gene match: 0. The CDR3 loop reads CASSGQGNTEAFF. The CDR3 DNA reads TGTGCCAGCTCGGGACAGGGGAACACTGAAGCTTTCTTT.

The chain has TRBV5-1 and TRBJ1-2, with 7 bases fitting TRBD1. Unmatched junction bases numbered 6, after V lost 2 bases and J lost 5 bases. The CDR3 sequence is 14 residues long. In germline, CDR1 is SGHRS, CDR2 YFSETQ. The CDR3 nucleotides are TGCGCCAGCAGCTTCAACAGGGGTCTTTATGGCTACACCTTC. Protein: CASSFNRGLYGYTF.

This clone was seen more than once but under ten times. The V call is TRBV3-1 (or the pseudogene TRBV3-2), the J call TRBJ2-1; 12 bases line up with TRBD2. The CDR3 extends over 14 amino acids. The germline V gene has CDR1 LGHDT and CDR2 YNNKEL (reference sequence). Losses at the gene ends were 4 bases for V and 15 bases for J; bases not matched to a gene: 10. The CDR3 loop is CASSPRTSGKGSFF. The CDR3 nucleotides read TGTGCCAGCAGCCCGAGGACTAGCGGGAAAGGTTCGTTCTTC.

This rearrangement joins TRBV6-5 to TRBJ1-2; 11 positions match TRBD1. There are 15 residues in the CDR3. Per germline, CDR1 MNHEY and CDR2 SVGAGI. V shed 2 bases and J 8 bases; nucleotides not matched to a gene: 7. The DNA for the CDR3 is TGTGCCAGCAGTTACACAGGACAGGGGGCGAGAGGCTACACCTTC. Its translation: CASSYTGQGARGYTF.

This rearrangement joins TRBV5-4 to TRBJ1-4; tentative D call: TRBD1 (5 bases). This CDR3 is 15 amino acids long. Germline values: CDR1 SGHNT, CDR2 YYREEE (reference sequence). V gave up 0 bases and J gave up 5 bases, with 11 bases separating them. CDR3: CASSLDAGRNEKLFF. Written as DNA, the CDR3 is TGTGCCAGCAGCTTGGACGCAGGGAGGAATGAAAAACTGTTTTTT.

The chain is built from TRBV11-1 and TRBJ1-1; D gene uncertain. With 5 bases removed from V and 0 bases from J, the gap between germline ends came to 10 bases. This CDR3 region has 14 residues. Germline V gives CDR1 SGHAT, CDR2 FQDESV (reference sequence). CDR3 loop: CASSRSKLNTEAFF. The CDR3 coding sequence is TGTGCCAGCAGCCGTAGTAAGTTGAACACTGAAGCTTTCTTT.

The chain couples TRBV5-4 to TRBJ2-3, with 9 bases identical to TRBD2. Unmatched junction bases numbered 6, after V lost 0 bases and J lost 10 bases. Germline CDR1 and CDR2: SGHNT and YYREEE (reference sequence). The CDR3 covers 14 residues. The chain's CDR3 is CASSLAHSGSAQYF. DNA for the CDR3: TGTGCCAGCAGCTTGGCCCATAGCGGGAGTGCGCAGTATTTT. The variable domain in full, with the rest retrieved from reference TRBV5-4 and TRBJ2-3, is ETGVTQSPTHLIKTRGQQVTLRCSSQSGHNTVSWYQQALGQGPQFIFQYYREEENGRGNFPPRFSGLQFPNYSSELNVNALELDDSALYLCASSLAHSGSAQYFGPGTRLTVL.

The V gene is TRBV9, the J gene TRBJ1-1; D not resolved. Germline CDR1 SGDLS, CDR2 YYNGEE. The CDR3 is made up of 13 amino acids. V gave up 3 bases and J gave up 1 base, with 7 bases separating them. CDR3 sequence: CASSGHRNTEAFF. The DNA of the CDR3 is TGTGCCAGCAGCGGTCACAGGAACACTGAAGCTTTCTTT.

This chain joins TRBV19 and TRBJ2-1; 12 nucleotides match TRBD2. The germline V gene encodes CDR1 LNHDA and CDR2 SQIVND (reference sequence). With V trimmed by 6 bases and J by 5 bases, 5 bases remained unmatched. The CDR3 totals 15 residues. The CDR3 spells CASRGLAGNDNEQFF. CDR3 DNA: TGTGCCAGTAGGGGACTAGCGGGCAACGACAATGAGCAGTTCTTC.

This clone showed up just once. V gene TRBV27 combines with J gene TRBJ1-2; 9 bases are shared with TRBD1. V trimming: 5 bases; J trimming: 7 bases; junction bases outside the gene matches: 8. The CDR3 loop spans 14 amino acids. The germline gives CDR1 MNHEY, CDR2 SMNVEV (reference sequence). The chain's CDR3 is CASSPPGQGRGYTF. The CDR3 DNA reads as TGTGCCAGCAGTCCACCGGGACAGGGTCGTGGCTACACCTTC.